These 22 T cell receptor beta chains came from one sample sequenced in a study of diagnostic markers for celiac disease. Following a re-call of the reads, TCRdb has one entry per CDR3 protein and lacks DNA. This sample carries around 7,500 distinct CDR3 sequences, with about 5.7% going to the ten biggest clones. Source material: either unsorted cells or a sorted T cell fraction (not recorded which). Source of these receptors: a human donor. This table probably holds off-target reads from a library built for another chain.

This clonotype is labeled medium-sized (0.01 to 0.1%) based on frequency. The genes are TRBV18 and TRBJ2-6; TCRdb's D gene call, TRBD1, goes unchecked for lack of DNA. The CDR3 totals 17 residues. CDR1 is KGHSH, CDR2 LQKENI, per germline. This CDR3 reads CASSPRGGHSGANVLTF.

The chain employs TRBV7-6 and TRBJ2-5; the TCRdb call, TRBD2, lacks DNA for checking. CDR3 length: 13 amino acids. CDR1 is SGHVS, CDR2 FNYEAQ, per germline. CDR3 region: CASSLGGQETQYF.

The chain joins TRBV11-1 to TRBJ2-7. This CDR3 has 12 amino acids. The V gene's germline CDR1 is SGHAT and CDR2 FQDESV (reference sequence). The CDR3 loop reads CASSFSGVEQYF.

This chain joins TRBV28 and TRBJ1-5; TCRdb's D gene call, TRBD1, goes unchecked for lack of DNA. Germline lookup yields CDR1 MDHEN and CDR2 SYDVKM. The CDR3 consists of 17 residues. The CDR3 here is CASSLWAGGIGNQPQHF.

The chain joins TRBV7-9 to TRBJ1-1; as DNA is missing, the TRBD1 call by TCRdb cannot be tested. Looked up from germline, CDR1 is SEHNR and CDR2 is FQNEAQ (reference sequence). There are 16 residues in the CDR3. The CDR3 loop reads CASSLPDRGLNTEAFF.

J is TRBJ1-1 and V is TRBV28; the D call of TRBD1 rests on TCRdb alone, since no DNA is present to check it. From germline, CDR1 is MDHEN and CDR2 SYDVKM. CDR3 length: 15 amino acids. Here the CDR3 reads CASSFPDRGWTEAFF.

J is TRBJ1-6 and V is TRBV28; the D call from TCRdb, TRBD1, cannot be confirmed without DNA. The V gene's germline CDR1 is MDHEN and CDR2 SYDVKM. The CDR3 loop spans 14 amino acids. The chain's CDR3 is CASSPTGGISPLHF.

This chain uses TRBV19 with TRBJ2-1; without DNA, the TCRdb call of TRBD1 cannot be checked. This CDR3 has 16 amino acids. CDR1 is LNHDA and CDR2 is SQIVND in the germline V gene (reference sequence). The CDR3 loop reads CASSIGWGISYNEQFF.

The genes are TRBV7-8 and TRBJ1-1. Germline V gene sequence: CDR1 SGHVS, CDR2 FQNEAQ. The CDR3 length is 15 residues. The CDR3 spells CASSSPISANTEAFF.

The chain has TRBV4-3 and TRBJ2-3; TCRdb gives TRBD1 as the D gene, but with no DNA this cannot be confirmed. Germline CDR1 LGHNA, CDR2 YSLEER. CDR3 length: 17 amino acids. This CDR3 reads CASSQGTGGIGGDTQYF.

This clonotype is called medium-sized based on its frequency. This chain uses TRBV27 with TRBJ2-5. Germline V gene sequence: CDR1 MNHEY, CDR2 SMNVEV (reference sequence). The CDR3 totals 12 residues. CDR3: CASSLDRETQYF.

The rearrangement uses TRBV20-1 and TRBJ2-2. The germline gives CDR1 DFQATT, CDR2 SNEGSKA (reference sequence). The CDR3 consists of 15 residues. The chain's CDR3 is CSARDRPVITGELFF.

This clonotype is identified as medium-sized from frequency. V is TRBV5-6 and J is TRBJ2-1; TCRdb returns TRBD2, unconfirmable since there is no DNA. The CDR3 length is 16 residues. Germline V CDR1 and CDR2: SGHDT, YYEEEE. CDR3 sequence: CASSLGGPSSYNEQFF. The variable domain in full, completed from reference TRBV5-6 and TRBJ2-1, reads DAGVTQSPTHLIKTRGQQVTLRCSPKSGHDTVSWYQQALGQGPQFIFQYYEEEERQRGNFPDRFSGHQFPNYSSELNVNALLLGDSALYLCASSLGGPSSYNEQFFGPGTRLTVL.

This chain's CDR3 is CASSVGPSGSTDTQYF. The chain is built from TRBV9 and TRBJ2-3; TCRdb gives TRBD2 as the D gene, but with no DNA this cannot be confirmed. This CDR3 contains 16 residues. Germline V gene sequence: CDR1 SGDLS, CDR2 YYNGEE. The full variable domain, completed using reference TRBV9 and TRBJ2-3, is DSGVTQTPKHLITATGQRVTLRCSPRSGDLSVYWYQQSLDQGLQFLIQYYNGEERAKGNILERFSAQQFPDLHSELNLSSLELGDSALYFCASSVGPSGSTDTQYFGPGTRLTVL.

Measured by frequency, this clonotype is medium-sized (0.01 to 0.1%). This chain connects TRBV6-2 or TRBV6-3 to TRBJ2-1; the TCRdb call, TRBD2, lacks DNA for checking. The CDR3 length is 17 residues. Germline V CDR1 and CDR2: MNHEY, SVGEGT. The CDR3 reads CASSYVGREGPVNEQFF.

The chain has TRBV7-2 and TRBJ2-3; absent DNA, TCRdb's TRBD2 call cannot be checked. Germline V CDR1 and CDR2: SGHTA, FQGNSA. The CDR3 covers 15 residues. CDR3 sequence: CASSSVGLAGDTQYF.

The CDR3 reads CASSFVQGYGVADTQYF. The rearrangement uses TRBV28 and TRBJ2-3; TCRdb's D call of TRBD1 is untestable without DNA. The CDR3 spans 17 residues. Germline assignment: CDR1 MDHEN and CDR2 SYDVKM. Full variable domain (missing parts from reference TRBV28 and TRBJ2-3): DVKVTQSSRYLVKRTGEKVFLECVQDMDHENMFWYRQDPGLGLRLIYFSYDVKMKEKGDIPEGYSVSREKKERFSLILESASTNQTSMYLCASSFVQGYGVADTQYFGPGTRLTVL.

The chain is built from TRBV29-1 and TRBJ2-5. Germline lookup yields CDR1 SQVTM and CDR2 ANQGSEA. The CDR3 runs 13 residues. CDR3 sequence: CSVRRHHEETQYF. Full variable domain (missing parts from reference TRBV29-1 and TRBJ2-5): SAVISQKPSRDICQRGTSLTIQCQVDSQVTMMFWYRQQPGQSLTLIATANQGSEATYESGFVIDKFPISRPNLTFSTLTVSNMSPEDSSIYLCSVRRHHEETQYFGPGTRLLVL.

This chain uses TRBV5-1 with TRBJ2-5; the TCRdb D gene call, TRBD2, has no DNA to confirm it. Germline V gene lookup returns CDR1 SGHRS and CDR2 YFSETQ. The CDR3 contains 15 residues. The CDR3 loop is CASSLVGGGGETQYF.

The chain recombines TRBV6-6 with TRBJ2-5; checking the TCRdb D call of TRBD2 is not possible without DNA. CDR1 is MNHNY and CDR2 is SVGAGI in the germline V gene (reference sequence). The CDR3 covers 14 residues. This CDR3 is CASSYSGDEETQYF.

This chain links TRBV5-1 with TRBJ1-1; the D call of TRBD1 rests on TCRdb alone, since no DNA is present to check it. The germline gives CDR1 SGHRS, CDR2 YFSETQ. This CDR3 region has 15 residues. The CDR3 sequence is CASSLNWGPNTEAFF.

By frequency, this clonotype is medium-sized. The CDR3 reads CASSSTSAEDTQYF. V and J are TRBV5-1 and TRBJ2-3; TCRdb designates TRBD2, a call that cannot be tested without DNA. Germline loops: CDR1 SGHRS, CDR2 YFSETQ. The CDR3 runs to 14 residues.